This T cell receptor beta chain was sequenced for a study of OX40 agonist ivuxolimab in advanced cancers. Study-level information: Each patient was given ivuxolimab into a vein every 2 weeks, at 0.01 to 10 mg/kg. Patients enrolled in dose escalation were diagnosed with hepatocellular carcinoma, melanoma, renal cell or head and neck cancer.

Overall study findings and caveats: Antigens targeted by the expanded peripheral T cells were not determined.

This clone was counted between two and nine times. The antigen remains undetermined. The sampling schedule covered blood at baseline, cycle 4 day 1, and cycle 7 day 1. Germline trimming cut 3 bases from V and 4 bases from J; bases unmatched to any gene: 10. The CDR3 spans 17 residues. Germline assignment: CDR1 LNHDA and CDR2 SQIVND (reference sequence). The method was immunoSEQ multiplex PCR; TCRdb's version includes in-frame clones alone and lacks a portion of them. The profile shows tens of thousands of clones, about 87% of them singletons. The sequences come from CD4+ or CD8+ T cells sorted from blood, collected in a trial of the OX40 agonist ivuxolimab. The gene calls are TRBV19 and TRBJ2-2, with 8 bases identical to TRBD2. The receptor comes from an adult with an advanced solid tumor such as melanoma, head and neck, liver or kidney cancer. CDR3 in DNA: TGTGCCAGTAGTATGAGGTCAGCGGGAGTCCGCACCGGGGAGCTGTTTTTT. This gives the protein CASSMRSAGVRTGELFF. Using reference TRBV19 and TRBJ2-2 for the parts outside the CDR3, the full variable domain is DGGITQSPKYLFRKEGQNVTLSCEQNLNHDAMYWYRQDPGQGLRLIYYSQIVNDFQKGDIAEGYSVSREKKESFPLTVTSAQKNPTAFYLCASSMRSAGVRTGELFFGEGSRLTVL.